This passage covers 14 T cell receptor beta chains from one sample sequenced in a study of T cell responses to AZD1222 COVID-19 vaccine. Generated by immunoSEQ multiplex PCR, the TCRdb table keeps only in-frame clones and is missing some. The repertoire holds approximately 180,000 clones, with around 88% as singletons. The sample consisted of peripheral blood, taken on day 0 of AZD1222 vaccination. Receptor source: an adult in good health.

In its sample, this clone was seen a few times. J is TRBJ1-2 and V is TRBV12-2; the table's D gene call, TRBD1, was not cross checked with the DNA. TRBV12-2 is assigned pseudogene status. CDR3 length: 16 residues. The CDR3 DNA follows: TGTGCAAGTCGCTTAATTCTGGGCGGACAGGGGCATGGCTACACCTTC. Its protein is CASRLILGGQGHGYTF.

The rearrangement joins TRBV5-1 to TRBJ1-6; 10 nucleotides agree with TRBD1. CDR3 length equals 16 residues. V lost 4 bases to trimming and J lost 6 bases; unmatched junction nucleotides: 7. Germline CDR1 is SGHRS and CDR2 is YFSETQ. CDR3 protein: CASSRTRDRGNSPLHF. DNA of the CDR3: TGCGCCAGCAGCCGTACCAGGGACAGGGGTAATTCACCCCTCCACTTT.

V gene TRBV28 combines with J gene TRBJ1-6; no clear D. Germline lookup yields CDR1 MDHEN and CDR2 SYDVKM. This CDR3 is 12 amino acids long. V dropped 4 bases and J dropped 10 bases, with 8 bases sitting between them. The CDR3 nucleotides read TGTGCCAGCAGTTCCCCCTTATCACCCCTCCACTTT. Translated, it gives CASSSPLSPLHF.

The chain joins TRBV2 to TRBJ1-4; possible D gene TRBD1, 5 bases. There are 15 residues in the CDR3. Germline CDR1 SNHLY, CDR2 FYNNEI. V was pared by 7 bases and J by 0 bases, with 12 bases between. This chain's CDR3 is CASTQRGATNEKLFF. The CDR3 nucleotides are TGTGCCAGCACCCAGAGGGGTGCAACTAATGAAAAACTGTTTTTT. Full variable domain (outside the CDR3, taken from reference TRBV2 and TRBJ1-4): EPEVTQTPSHQVTQMGQEVILRCVPISNHLYFYWYRQILGQKVEFLVSFYNNEISEKSEIFDDQFSVERPDGSNFTLKIRSTKLEDSAMYFCASTQRGATNEKLFFGSGTQLSVL.

The chain is built from TRBV7-9 and TRBJ2-2, with TRBD1 matching over 8 bases. The junction had 1 base not matched to a gene; V was cut back by 4 bases and J by 6 bases. The CDR3 has 13 residues. CDR1 is SEHNR and CDR2 is FQNEAQ in the germline V gene (reference sequence). CDR3 nucleotides: TGTGCCAGCAGCTCACAGGGGGCCGGGGAGCTGTTTTTT. It encodes CASSSQGAGELFF.

The V gene is TRBV4-2, the J gene TRBJ2-7; TRBD2 agrees at 9 bases. V gave up 0 bases and J gave up 4 bases; unmatched junction bases: 4. Germline loops: CDR1 LGHNA, CDR2 YNFKEQ. This CDR3 spans 15 amino acids. The CDR3, as DNA: TGTGCCAGCAGCCAAGATGTGCGGGGGGGTTACGAGCAGTACTTC. This encodes CASSQDVRGGYEQYF.

J is TRBJ2-3 and V is TRBV5-1, with a tentative D call TRBD2 (6 bases). V lost 4 bases to trimming and J lost 5 bases, with 17 bases between them. Germline V lookup: CDR1 SGHRS, CDR2 YFSETQ. The CDR3 is 15 amino acids. The CDR3 region is CASSVRETGGDTQYF. In nucleotides, the CDR3 is TGCGCCAGCAGCGTCCGGGAGACCGGGGGAGATACGCAGTATTTT.

The V call is TRBV11-1, the J call TRBJ2-7; 9 bases fit TRBD2. This CDR3 spans 16 amino acids. The V gene end was trimmed by 3 bases and the J gene end by 5 bases; junction bases not matched to a gene: 11. Looked up from germline, CDR1 is SGHAT and CDR2 is FQDESV (reference sequence). In nucleotides, the CDR3 is TGTGCCAGCAGCTTTCGCCCTAGCGGGGTAGCTGACGAGCAGTACTTC. It specifies CASSFRPSGVADEQYF.

The gene calls are TRBV10-3 and TRBJ1-2, with 9 positions matching TRBD1. The CDR3 has 13 amino acids. The junction had 14 bases not matched to a gene; V was cut back by 7 bases and J by 14 bases. The germline V gene encodes CDR1 ENHRY and CDR2 SYGVKD. The CDR3 DNA sequence: TGTGCCATCACCACCGGGACAGGGAACCGGTATACCTTC. The encoded protein is CAITTGTGNRYTF.

This chain uses TRBV27 with TRBJ2-2; the match to TRBD2 covers 10 bases. Germline loops: CDR1 MNHEY, CDR2 SMNVEV (reference sequence). Trimming removed 2 bases from V and 4 bases from J; junction bases left unmatched: 10. The CDR3 spans 18 residues. The CDR3 DNA reads TGTGCCAGCAGTTTAGGACCGCTAGCGGGGGTAACCACCGGGGAGCTGTTTTTT. Its translation: CASSLGPLAGVTTGELFF.

V usage is TRBV9 and J usage is TRBJ2-2; 8 nucleotides align to TRBD1. Unmatched junction bases numbered 2, after V lost 4 bases and J lost 6 bases. There are 13 residues in the CDR3. The germline V gene encodes CDR1 SGDLS and CDR2 YYNGEE. CDR3 residues: CASSLTGAGELFF. For the CDR3, the DNA is TGTGCCAGCAGCCTGACAGGGGCCGGGGAGCTGTTTTTT.

The rearrangement links TRBV3-1 (or the pseudogene TRBV3-2) to TRBJ2-3; perhaps TRBD1 as D (6 bases). Germline values: CDR1 LGHDT, CDR2 YNNKEL (reference sequence). The CDR3 covers 15 residues. Trimming pared 3 bases from V and 2 bases from J, leaving 12 bases between. CDR3 DNA sequence: TGTGCCAGCAGCCAGGGACGGGGACACACAGATACGCAGTATTTT. Its translation is CASSQGRGHTDTQYF.

The CDR3 nucleotides read TGCGCCAGCAGCCAAGAGCGGGTCAGCACCGAGACCCAGTACTTC. Translated: CASSQERVSTETQYF. V and J are TRBV4-1 and TRBJ2-5, with D perhaps matching TRBD2 (5 bases). Germline loops: CDR1 MGHRA, CDR2 YSYEKL. CDR3 size: 15 residues. Trimming removed 0 bases from V and 5 bases from J, with 13 bases in between.

This rearrangement joins TRBV7-2 to TRBJ2-3, with D unclear. Germline values: CDR1 SGHTA, CDR2 FQGNSA. This CDR3 is built from 14 residues. Trimming removed 5 bases at V and 7 bases at J, with 16 bases between. The chain's CDR3 is CASSNPRWLNTQYF. CDR3 nucleotides: TGTGCCAGCAGCAACCCACGGTGGCTAAATACGCAGTATTTT. Filled out from reference TRBV7-2 and TRBJ2-3, the complete variable domain reads GAGVSQSPSNKVTEKGKDVELRCDPISGHTALYWYRQSLGQGLEFLIYFQGNSAPDKSGLPSDRFSAERTGGSVSTLTIQRTQQEDSAVYLCASSNPRWLNTQYFGPGTRLTVL.